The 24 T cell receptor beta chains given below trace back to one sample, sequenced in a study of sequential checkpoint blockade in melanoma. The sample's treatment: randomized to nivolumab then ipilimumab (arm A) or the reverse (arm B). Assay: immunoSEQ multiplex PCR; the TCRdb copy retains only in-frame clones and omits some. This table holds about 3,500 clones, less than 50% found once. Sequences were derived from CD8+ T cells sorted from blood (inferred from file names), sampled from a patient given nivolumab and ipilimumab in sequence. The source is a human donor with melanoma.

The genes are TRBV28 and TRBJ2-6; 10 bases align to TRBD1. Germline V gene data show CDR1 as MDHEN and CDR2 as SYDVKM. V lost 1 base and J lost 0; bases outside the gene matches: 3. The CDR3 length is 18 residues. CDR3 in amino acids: CASSLLGQGFSGANVLTF. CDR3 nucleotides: TGTGCCAGCAGTTTATTGGGACAGGGGTTCTCTGGGGCCAACGTCCTGACTTTC.

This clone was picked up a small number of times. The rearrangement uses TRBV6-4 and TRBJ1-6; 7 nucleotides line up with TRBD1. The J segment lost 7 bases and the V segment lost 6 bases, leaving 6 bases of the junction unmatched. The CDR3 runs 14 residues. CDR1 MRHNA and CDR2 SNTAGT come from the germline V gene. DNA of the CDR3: TGTGCCAGCAGCGATGGGACAGACAATTCACCCCTCCACTTT. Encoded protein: CASSDGTDNSPLHF.

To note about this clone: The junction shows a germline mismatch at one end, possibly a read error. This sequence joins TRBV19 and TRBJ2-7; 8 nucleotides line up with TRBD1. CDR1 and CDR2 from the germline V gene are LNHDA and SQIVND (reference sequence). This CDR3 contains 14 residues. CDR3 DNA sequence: TGTGCCAGCAGTACCGGGACAGGAGGCTACGAGCAGTACTTC. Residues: CASSTGTGGYEQYF.

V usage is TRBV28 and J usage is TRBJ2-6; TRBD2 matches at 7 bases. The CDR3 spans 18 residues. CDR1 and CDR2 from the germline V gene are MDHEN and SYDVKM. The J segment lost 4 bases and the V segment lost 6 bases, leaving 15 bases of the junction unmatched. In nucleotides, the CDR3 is TGTGCCAGCAGCTCTGCAGGTAGCGGGTATACCGGGGCCAACGTCCTGACTTTC. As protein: CASSSAGSGYTGANVLTF. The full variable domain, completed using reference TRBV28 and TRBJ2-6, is DVKVTQSSRYLVKRTGEKVFLECVQDMDHENMFWYRQDPGLGLRLIYFSYDVKMKEKGDIPEGYSVSREKKERFSLILESASTNQTSMYLCASSSAGSGYTGANVLTFGAGSRLTVL.

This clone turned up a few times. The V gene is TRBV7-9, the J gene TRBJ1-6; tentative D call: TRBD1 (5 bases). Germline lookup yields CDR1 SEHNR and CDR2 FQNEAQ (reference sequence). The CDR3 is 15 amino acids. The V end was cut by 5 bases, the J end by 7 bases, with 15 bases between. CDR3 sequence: CASSPSGGGNSPLHF. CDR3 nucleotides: TGTGCCAGCAGCCCTAGTGGGGGGGGGAATTCACCCCTCCACTTT.

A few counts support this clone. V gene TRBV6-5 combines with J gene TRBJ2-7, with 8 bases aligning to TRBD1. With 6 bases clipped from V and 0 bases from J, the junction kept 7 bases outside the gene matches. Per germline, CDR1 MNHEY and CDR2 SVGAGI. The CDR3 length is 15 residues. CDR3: CASRQDRASSYEQYF. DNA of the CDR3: TGTGCCAGCAGACAGGACAGGGCGAGCTCCTACGAGCAGTACTTC.

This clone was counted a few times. In DNA form, the CDR3 reads TGCGCCAGCAGCCAAGACAGCCGGACAGGCTTGAGGGGCTACACCTTC. Amino acids: CASSQDSRTGLRGYTF. The chain recombines TRBV4-3 with TRBJ1-2, with 7 bases aligning to TRBD1. Trimming at V came to 0 bases and at J to 8 bases, leaving 12 bases not matched to a gene. CDR1 is LGHNA, CDR2 YSLEER, per germline. The length of the CDR3 is 16 residues.

DNA of the CDR3: TGTGCCAGCAGTTACTCCCTAGCGGGCGCCTCCTACGAGCAGTACTTC. Its protein product is CASSYSLAGASYEQYF. The chain carries TRBV6-5 and TRBJ2-7; 8 bases align to TRBD2. V gave up 0 bases and J gave up 0 bases; unmatched junction bases: 4. CDR3 length: 16 residues. In germline, CDR1 is MNHEY, CDR2 SVGAGI.

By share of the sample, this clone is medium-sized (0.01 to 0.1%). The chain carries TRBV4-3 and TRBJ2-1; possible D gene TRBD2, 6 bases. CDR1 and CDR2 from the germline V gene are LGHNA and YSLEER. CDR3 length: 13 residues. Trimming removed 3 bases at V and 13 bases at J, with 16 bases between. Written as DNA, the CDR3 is TGCGCCAGCAGCCAGTCGCTACGGGACTCTCAGTTCTTC. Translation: CASSQSLRDSQFF.

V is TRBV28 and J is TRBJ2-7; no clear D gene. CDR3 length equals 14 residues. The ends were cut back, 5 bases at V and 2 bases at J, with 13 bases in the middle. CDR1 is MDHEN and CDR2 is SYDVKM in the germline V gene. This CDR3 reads CASSLTDGAYEQYF. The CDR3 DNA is TGTGCCAGCAGTCTAACTGACGGAGCCTACGAGCAGTACTTC.

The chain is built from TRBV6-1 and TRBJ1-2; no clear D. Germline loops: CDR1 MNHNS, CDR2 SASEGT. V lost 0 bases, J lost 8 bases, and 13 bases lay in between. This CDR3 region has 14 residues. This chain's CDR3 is CASSEAVEGRGYTF. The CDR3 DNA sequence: TGTGCCAGCAGTGAAGCTGTGGAGGGCCGCGGCTACACCTTC.

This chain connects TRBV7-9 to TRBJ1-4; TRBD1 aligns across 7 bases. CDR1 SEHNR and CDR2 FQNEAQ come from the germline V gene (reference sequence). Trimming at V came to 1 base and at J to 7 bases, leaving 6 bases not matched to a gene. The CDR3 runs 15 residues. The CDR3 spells CASSLGRGIGEKLFF. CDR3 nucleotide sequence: TGTGCCAGCAGCTTAGGCAGGGGGATTGGTGAAAAACTGTTTTTT.

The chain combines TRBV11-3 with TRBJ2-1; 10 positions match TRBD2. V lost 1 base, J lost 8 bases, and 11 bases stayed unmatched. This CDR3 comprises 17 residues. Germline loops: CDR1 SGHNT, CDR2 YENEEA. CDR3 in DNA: TGTGCCAGCAGCTTAGCCGGGGGCCTAGCGGGAGTCGATGAGCAGTTCTTC. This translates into CASSLAGGLAGVDEQFF.

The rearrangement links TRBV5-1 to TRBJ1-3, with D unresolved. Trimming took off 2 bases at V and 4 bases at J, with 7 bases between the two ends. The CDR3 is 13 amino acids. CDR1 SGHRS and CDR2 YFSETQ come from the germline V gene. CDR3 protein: CASSFNSGNTIYF. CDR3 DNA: TGCGCCAGCAGCTTCAATTCCGGAAACACCATATATTTT.

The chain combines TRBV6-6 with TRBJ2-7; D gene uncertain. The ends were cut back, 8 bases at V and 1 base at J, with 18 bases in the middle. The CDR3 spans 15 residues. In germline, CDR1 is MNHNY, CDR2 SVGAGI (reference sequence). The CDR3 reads CASRTPGPGSYEQYF. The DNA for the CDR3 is TGTGCCAGCCGAACGCCCGGTCCCGGTTCCTACGAGCAGTACTTC.

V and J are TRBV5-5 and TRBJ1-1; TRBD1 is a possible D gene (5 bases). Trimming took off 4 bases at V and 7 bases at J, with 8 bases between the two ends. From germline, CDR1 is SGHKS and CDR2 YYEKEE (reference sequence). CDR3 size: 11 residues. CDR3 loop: CASSEGDEAFF. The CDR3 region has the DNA TGTGCCAGCAGCGAAGGGGATGAAGCTTTCTTT.

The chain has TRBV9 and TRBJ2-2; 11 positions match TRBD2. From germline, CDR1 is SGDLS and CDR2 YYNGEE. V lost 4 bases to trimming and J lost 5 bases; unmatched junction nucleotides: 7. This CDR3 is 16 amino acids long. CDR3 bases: TGTGCCAGCAGCCCCTCCGGGACTAGCGGAACCGGGGAGCTGTTTTTT. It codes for CASSPSGTSGTGELFF. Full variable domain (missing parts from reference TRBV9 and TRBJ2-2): DSGVTQTPKHLITATGQRVTLRCSPRSGDLSVYWYQQSLDQGLQFLIQYYNGEERAKGNILERFSAQQFPDLHSELNLSSLELGDSALYFCASSPSGTSGTGELFFGEGSRLTVL.

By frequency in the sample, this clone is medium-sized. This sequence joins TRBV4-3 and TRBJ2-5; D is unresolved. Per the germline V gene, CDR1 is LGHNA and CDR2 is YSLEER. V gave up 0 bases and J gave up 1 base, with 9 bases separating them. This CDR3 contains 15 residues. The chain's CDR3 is CASSQDRGTQETQYF. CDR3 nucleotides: TGCGCCAGCAGCCAAGATAGAGGCACCCAAGAGACCCAGTACTTC.

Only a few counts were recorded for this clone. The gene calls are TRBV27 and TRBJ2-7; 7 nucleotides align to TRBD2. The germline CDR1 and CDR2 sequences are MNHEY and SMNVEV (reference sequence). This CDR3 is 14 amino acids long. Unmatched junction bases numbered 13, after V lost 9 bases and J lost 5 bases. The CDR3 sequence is CASRIGAGRDEQYF. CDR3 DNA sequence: TGTGCCAGTAGAATTGGAGCGGGAAGGGACGAGCAGTACTTC.

The CDR3 coding sequence is TGTGCCAGCAGCTCAGAGACAGGGGGAAACACTGAAGCTTTCTTT. It encodes CASSSETGGNTEAFF. V usage is TRBV7-6 and J usage is TRBJ1-1; 9 bases are shared with TRBD1. CDR3 length equals 15 residues. CDR1 SGHVS and CDR2 FNYEAQ come from the germline V gene. After removal of 4 bases from V and 2 bases from J, the junction contained 5 bases not matched to a gene.

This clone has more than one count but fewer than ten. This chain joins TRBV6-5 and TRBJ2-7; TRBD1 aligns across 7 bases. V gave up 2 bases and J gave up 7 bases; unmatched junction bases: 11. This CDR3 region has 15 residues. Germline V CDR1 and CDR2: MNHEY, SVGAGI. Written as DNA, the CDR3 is TGTGCCAGCAGTTACGAAATGGACAGGATGAGAGAGCAGTACTTC. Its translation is CASSYEMDRMREQYF.

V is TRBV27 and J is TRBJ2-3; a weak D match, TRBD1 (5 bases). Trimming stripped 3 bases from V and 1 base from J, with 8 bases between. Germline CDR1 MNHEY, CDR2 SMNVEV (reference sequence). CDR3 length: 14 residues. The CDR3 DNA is TGTGCCAGCAGTTTTCAAGGGGGCACAGATACGCAGTATTTT. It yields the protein CASSFQGGTDTQYF.

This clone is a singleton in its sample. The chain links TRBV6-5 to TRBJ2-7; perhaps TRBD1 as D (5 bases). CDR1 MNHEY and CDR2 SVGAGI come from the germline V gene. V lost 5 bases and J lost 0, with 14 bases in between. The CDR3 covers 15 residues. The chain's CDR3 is CASSASGHYSYEQYF. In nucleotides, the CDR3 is TGTGCCAGCAGTGCGAGTGGACATTACTCCTACGAGCAGTACTTC.

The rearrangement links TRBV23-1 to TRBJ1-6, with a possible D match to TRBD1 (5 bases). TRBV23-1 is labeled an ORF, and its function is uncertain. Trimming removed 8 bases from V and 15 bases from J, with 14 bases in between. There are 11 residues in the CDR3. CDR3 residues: CASGAVNDLHF. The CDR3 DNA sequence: TGCGCCAGCGGGGCAGTTAACGACCTCCACTTT.